Listed here are 18 T cell receptor beta chains from one sample, sequenced in a study of blood T cells in healthy people across ages. A sample-barcoded 5' primer and a J-beta primer mix were used in a second PCR of roughly 7 to 11 cycles. Each CDR3 protein is one row after TCRdb ran MiXCR on the 5' RACE reads. Of about 780,000 distinct CDR3 sequences listed, 20% to 30% were seen once; the top ten hold about 2.9%. The sample was also reused in another study, on T cells of mothers and their children.

Sequencing was done on a sample of blood. The receptors come from a boy aged 5-17 years in good health.

This clonotype was recorded a few times. This chain connects TRBV7-6 to TRBJ2-1, with a possible D match to TRBD1 (5 bases). With 1 base removed from V and 1 base from J, the gap between germline ends came to 8 bases. The CDR3 length is 15 residues. In germline, CDR1 is SGHVS, CDR2 FNYEAQ. CDR3: CASSLETDSYNEQFF. CDR3 nucleotides: TGTGCCAGCAGCTTAGAGACAGATTCCTACAATGAGCAGTTCTTC.

The chain carries TRBV2 and TRBJ2-3; the D gene is possibly TRBD2 (6 bases). CDR1 is SNHLY and CDR2 is FYNNEI in the germline V gene. This CDR3 has 15 residues. Trimming pared 3 bases from V and 2 bases from J, leaving 12 bases between. The CDR3 region has the DNA TGTGCCAGCAGTGATCTAGCGCGGGACACAGATACGCAGTATTTT. It encodes CASSDLARDTDTQYF.

The chain carries TRBV12-3 or TRBV12-4 and TRBJ2-1, with 7 bases that match TRBD2. Trimming at V came to 5 bases and at J to 10 bases, leaving 14 bases not matched to a gene. This CDR3 is 15 amino acids long. CDR3 protein: CASSPSGGPVREQFF. In DNA, the CDR3 is TGTGCCAGCAGTCCCTCGGGAGGACCCGTGCGGGAGCAGTTCTTC.

The chain combines TRBV2 with TRBJ1-4; possibly TRBD1 for D (6 bases). Germline V lookup: CDR1 SNHLY, CDR2 FYNNEI. Trimming took off 11 bases at V and 9 bases at J, with 19 bases between the two ends. There are 13 residues in the CDR3. For the CDR3, the DNA is TGTGCCGGGAACAGGGAAATGGGGAAAAAACTGTTTTTT. Amino acids: CAGNREMGKKLFF.

The gene calls are TRBV15 and TRBJ2-5, with D maybe TRBD1 (5 bases). Germline CDR1 and CDR2: LNHNV and YYDKDF (reference sequence). Trimming took off 5 bases at V and 0 bases at J, with 16 bases between the two ends. CDR3 size: 16 residues. CDR3 in DNA: TGTGCCACCAGCTATACCGCTGGGGCGTACCAAGAGACCCAGTACTTC. This sequence encodes CATSYTAGAYQETQYF.

This clonotype was recorded a few times. V usage is TRBV7-9 and J usage is TRBJ1-2; D remains ambiguous. The CDR3 runs 13 residues. The V and J ends lost 4 bases and 8 bases respectively, with 14 bases between them. Per the germline V gene, CDR1 is SEHNR and CDR2 is FQNEAQ (reference sequence). The CDR3 protein is CASSYGIRGGYTF. In DNA, the CDR3 is TGTGCCAGCAGCTACGGGATCCGAGGGGGCTACACCTTC.

The chain has TRBV5-1 and TRBJ2-7; 7 positions match TRBD1. Unmatched junction bases numbered 8, after V lost 2 bases and J lost 3 bases. Germline CDR1 and CDR2: SGHRS and YFSETQ. The CDR3 runs 15 residues. CDR3 in DNA: TGCGCCAGCAGCTTTCTTGGACAGGTCAACTACGAGCAGTACTTC. Translating it yields CASSFLGQVNYEQYF.

In this sample, this clonotype turned up once. V and J are TRBV5-1 and TRBJ2-1, with 9 bases identical to TRBD2. This CDR3 has 16 residues. Per the germline V gene, CDR1 is SGHRS and CDR2 is YFSETQ. V was clipped by 4 bases and J by 7 bases; unmatched bases: 12. CDR3 amino acids: CASSLGNSGGVNEQFF. The CDR3 DNA reads TGCGCCAGCAGCCTCGGGAATAGCGGGGGTGTGAATGAGCAGTTCTTC.

This sequence joins TRBV28 and TRBJ2-5; unclear D gene. With 6 bases removed from V and 2 bases from J, the gap between germline ends came to 7 bases. CDR1 is MDHEN, CDR2 SYDVKM, per germline. The CDR3 loop spans 12 amino acids. This CDR3 is CASRQKQETQYF. CDR3 nucleotides: TGTGCCAGCAGGCAGAAGCAAGAGACCCAGTACTTC.

V gene TRBV12-3 or TRBV12-4 combines with J gene TRBJ1-4; 9 bases map to TRBD1. The J segment lost 4 bases and the V segment lost 5 bases, leaving 8 bases of the junction unmatched. The length of the CDR3 is 16 residues. DNA for the CDR3: TGTGCCAGCAGTCCGGGACAGGGTTCGTATAATGAAAAACTGTTTTTT. It specifies CASSPGQGSYNEKLFF.

This clonotype was seen more than once but under ten times. The J gene is TRBJ2-5, the V gene TRBV7-6, with 7 positions matching TRBD2. The junction had 9 bases not matched to a gene; V was cut back by 5 bases and J by 3 bases. Germline CDR1 is SGHVS and CDR2 is FNYEAQ. The CDR3 totals 15 residues. The CDR3 bases are TGTGCCAGCAGCCCCCTGCGCCTAGCGGAAGAGACCCAGTACTTC. Its translation is CASSPLRLAEETQYF.

This clonotype was counted a few times. At one boundary the junction diverges from the germline segment, which might be a read error. This sequence joins TRBV6-6 and TRBJ2-4, with D hard to call. Germline CDR1 MNHNY, CDR2 SVGAGI (reference sequence). The CDR3 is 10 residues long. Written as DNA, the CDR3 is TGTGCCAGCCTTGACTGGCTCAGTCACTTC. Translation: CASLDWLSHF.

This clonotype came up a few times. The chain links TRBV9 to TRBJ2-1; 9 positions match TRBD1. CDR1 is SGDLS, CDR2 YYNGEE, per germline. CDR3 size: 13 residues. V lost 5 bases and J lost 8; bases outside the gene matches: 5. This chain's CDR3 is CASSRQGVYEQFF. The DNA for the CDR3 is TGTGCCAGCAGTAGACAGGGGGTGTATGAGCAGTTCTTC.

This chain links TRBV10-2 with TRBJ1-2; D unresolved. In germline, CDR1 is WSHSY, CDR2 SAAADI. This CDR3 has 16 amino acids. The V gene lost 2 bases and the J gene lost 2 bases, with 15 bases spanning the gap. The CDR3 loop is CASSELGGRRNYGYTF. The CDR3 DNA reads as TGCGCCAGCAGTGAGCTGGGAGGCCGCCGAAACTATGGCTACACCTTC.

This sequence joins TRBV20-1 and TRBJ2-5, with 8 bases fitting TRBD2. CDR3 size: 14 residues. With 6 bases clipped from V and 4 bases from J, the junction kept 10 bases outside the gene matches. The V gene's germline CDR1 is DFQATT and CDR2 SNEGSKA (reference sequence). CDR3 sequence (DNA): TGCAGTGCGGCGGGGGGCGTGGGTATAGAGACCCAGTACTTC. Amino acid sequence: CSAAGGVGIETQYF.

The V gene is TRBV6-2 or TRBV6-3, the J gene TRBJ2-1; TRBD2 agrees at 8 bases. Trimming took 6 bases from V and 0 from J; bases not matched to a gene: 4. CDR1 and CDR2 (germline): MNHEY, SVGEGT. This CDR3 contains 15 residues. As DNA, the CDR3 is TGTGCCAGCAGCTATAGCGGGATCTCCTACAATGAGCAGTTCTTC. This gives the protein CASSYSGISYNEQFF.

This clonotype was observed a handful of times. The genes are TRBV29-1 and TRBJ1-3; maybe TRBD1 (6 bases). CDR1 SQVTM and CDR2 ANQGSEA come from the germline V gene. The V and J ends lost 7 bases and 2 bases respectively, with 12 bases between them. There are 13 residues in the CDR3. In DNA form, the CDR3 reads TGCAGCGGCGCCACAGGGACTGGAAACACCATATATTTT. Amino acids: CSGATGTGNTIYF. Supplemented by reference TRBV29-1 and TRBJ1-3, the full variable domain reads SAVISQKPSRDICQRGTSLTIQCQVDSQVTMMFWYRQQPGQSLTLIATANQGSEATYESGFVIDKFPISRPNLTFSTLTVSNMSPEDSSIYLCSGATGTGNTIYFGEGSWLTVV.

The chain links TRBV5-1 to TRBJ1-2; weak D call: TRBD1 (5 bases). Germline CDR1 and CDR2: SGHRS and YFSETQ. The CDR3 has 15 residues. The ends were cut back, 4 bases at V and 7 bases at J, with 20 bases in the middle. CDR3 in amino acids: CASSQSGLLGPGYTF. The CDR3 region has the DNA TGCGCCAGCAGCCAATCGGGACTTCTGGGCCCTGGCTACACCTTC.